Listed here are 24 T cell receptor beta chains from one sample, sequenced in a study of blood T cell repertoires in COVID-19. Generated by immunoSEQ multiplex PCR, the TCRdb table keeps only in-frame clones and is missing some. This table holds about 74,000 clones, approximately 91% found once. Source material: peripheral blood. These receptors were collected from an older man with active or convalescent COVID-19.

The V and J genes are TRBV9 and TRBJ2-3; tentative D call: TRBD2 (7 bases). This CDR3 region has 16 residues. In germline, CDR1 is SGDLS, CDR2 YYNGEE. V was trimmed by 0 bases and J by 3 bases, leaving 14 bases between them. The CDR3 sequence is CASSVGGGGGTDTQYF. DNA for the CDR3: TGTGCCAGCAGCGTAGGCGGGGGAGGGGGAACAGATACGCAGTATTTT. Drawing the rest from reference TRBV9 and TRBJ2-3, the complete variable domain is DSGVTQTPKHLITATGQRVTLRCSPRSGDLSVYWYQQSLDQGLQFLIQYYNGEERAKGNILERFSAQQFPDLHSELNLSSLELGDSALYFCASSVGGGGGTDTQYFGPGTRLTVL.

J is TRBJ2-2 and V is TRBV28, with D perhaps matching TRBD2 (6 bases). The V end lost 5 bases, the J end lost 4 bases, and 11 bases lay between the germline ends. In germline, CDR1 is MDHEN, CDR2 SYDVKM. The CDR3 extends over 14 amino acids. CDR3 loop: CASSIRDFTGELFF. CDR3 DNA: TGTGCCAGCAGTATCCGGGACTTCACCGGGGAGCTGTTTTTT.

The chain couples TRBV5-4 to TRBJ1-4; the D gene is possibly TRBD1 (5 bases). V was shortened by 4 bases and J by 2 bases, with 12 bases between the two germline ends. This CDR3 comprises 15 residues. Germline assignment: CDR1 SGHNT and CDR2 YYREEE (reference sequence). This chain's CDR3 is CASSGGGTTNEKLFF. The CDR3 DNA reads TGTGCCAGCAGCGGGGGGGGGACGACTAATGAAAAACTGTTTTTT.

The V and J genes are TRBV7-9 and TRBJ2-1; D is unresolved. Trimming cost V 1 base and J 6 bases, with 7 bases left between them. Germline loops: CDR1 SEHNR, CDR2 FQNEAQ (reference sequence). The CDR3 runs 13 residues. The CDR3 sequence: CASSLVASNEQFF. CDR3 nucleotide sequence: TGTGCCAGCAGCTTAGTGGCAAGCAATGAGCAGTTCTTC. Full variable domain (outside the CDR3, taken from reference TRBV7-9 and TRBJ2-1): DTGVSQNPRHKITKRGQNVTFRCDPISEHNRLYWYRQTLGQGPEFLTYFQNEAQLEKSRLLSDRFSAERPKGSFSTLEIQRTEQGDSAMYLCASSLVASNEQFFGPGTRLTVL.

J is TRBJ2-5 and V is TRBV7-6; D may be TRBD2 (8 bases). CDR3 length equals 15 residues. The V and J ends lost 3 bases and 5 bases respectively, with 16 bases between them. Germline-derived CDR1 and CDR2 are SGHVS and FNYEAQ. The CDR3 DNA follows: TGTGCCAGCAGCTTTCGGATAGCGGGACAGGAGACCCAGTACTTC. Translating it yields CASSFRIAGQETQYF.

CDR3 nucleotide sequence: TGTGCCAGCAGCGCCGGGACAGGGAGGTACGAGCAGTACTTC. Residues: CASSAGTGRYEQYF. The chain joins TRBV6-5 to TRBJ2-7, with 9 bases lining up with TRBD1. Germline-derived CDR1 and CDR2 are MNHEY and SVGAGI. V lost 6 bases to trimming and J lost 4 bases; unmatched junction nucleotides: 7. This CDR3 is 14 amino acids long.

This clone was detected only once. This sequence joins TRBV18 and TRBJ2-1, with 9 bases identical to TRBD2. The CDR3 runs to 16 residues. Germline V gene sequence: CDR1 KGHSH, CDR2 LQKENI. With 6 bases clipped from V and 2 bases from J, the junction kept 8 bases outside the gene matches. This CDR3 reads CASSEPGTSPYNEQFF. Written as DNA, the CDR3 is TGTGCCAGCTCCGAACCAGGGACTAGCCCCTACAATGAGCAGTTCTTC.

The rearrangement uses TRBV27 and TRBJ2-1, with a tentative D call TRBD2 (6 bases). The CDR3 is made up of 13 amino acids. V lost 3 bases and J lost 6, with 9 bases in between. Germline CDR1 is MNHEY and CDR2 is SMNVEV (reference sequence). The CDR3 loop is CASSFGGSNEQFF. CDR3 bases: TGTGCCAGCAGTTTTGGAGGGAGCAATGAGCAGTTCTTC.

The genes are TRBV2 and TRBJ1-4; D gene unclear. The germline V gene has CDR1 SNHLY and CDR2 FYNNEI. The CDR3 length is 16 residues. V dropped 5 bases and J dropped 4 bases, with 17 bases sitting between them. The CDR3 bases are TGTGCCAGCAGTTTCAGGCGCCAGAACAATAATGAAAAACTGTTTTTT. Amino acids: CASSFRRQNNNEKLFF.

This chain uses TRBV5-1 with TRBJ2-1; 11 bases are a match to TRBD1. CDR1 and CDR2 from the germline V gene are SGHRS and YFSETQ. With V trimmed by 0 bases and J by 6 bases, 5 bases remained unmatched. The CDR3 extends over 16 amino acids. This CDR3 is CASSLDLGTGGNEQFF. The CDR3 DNA is TGCGCCAGCAGCTTGGATTTGGGGACAGGGGGCAATGAGCAGTTCTTC.

This sequence joins TRBV3-1 (or the pseudogene TRBV3-2) and TRBJ1-5, with D unresolved. Trimming pared 1 base from V and 5 bases from J, leaving 12 bases between. Germline assignment: CDR1 LGHDT and CDR2 YNNKEL (reference sequence). The CDR3 spans 15 residues. CDR3 residues: CASSQAPSRDQPQHF. In DNA form, the CDR3 reads TGTGCCAGCAGCCAAGCCCCTTCACGGGATCAGCCCCAGCATTTT.

The chain is built from TRBV11-1 and TRBJ2-5; a possible D gene is TRBD1 (6 bases). Per germline, CDR1 SGHAT and CDR2 FQDESV (reference sequence). The CDR3 has 13 amino acids. V dropped 5 bases and J dropped 2 bases, with 9 bases sitting between them. The CDR3 loop reads CASSRGQQETQYF. For the CDR3, the DNA is TGTGCCAGCAGCCGTGGACAGCAAGAGACCCAGTACTTC. The full variable domain, with the rest looked up from reference TRBV11-1 and TRBJ2-5, is EAEVAQSPRYKITEKSQAVAFWCDPISGHATLYWYRQILGQGPELLVQFQDESVVDDSQLPKDRFSAERLKGVDSTLKIQPAELGDSAMYLCASSRGQQETQYFGPGTRLLVL.

The gene calls are TRBV19 and TRBJ2-2, with a tentative D call TRBD1 (6 bases). Germline V lookup: CDR1 LNHDA, CDR2 SQIVND (reference sequence). Trimming stripped 2 bases from V and 0 bases from J, with 10 bases between. The CDR3 runs 16 residues. The CDR3 coding sequence is TGTGCCAGTAGTATACTGGGGGCCCCGAACACCGGGGAGCTGTTTTTT. It is translated as CASSILGAPNTGELFF.

This clone was seen once. The CDR3 sequence is CASSEEGVAGYTF. The CDR3 DNA sequence: TGTGCCAGCAGTGAAGAGGGGGTCGCTGGCTACACCTTC. V is TRBV6-1 and J is TRBJ1-2; possible D gene TRBD1, 6 bases. The germline V gene has CDR1 MNHNS and CDR2 SASEGT. This CDR3 has 13 amino acids. The V end lost 1 base, the J end lost 7 bases, and 10 bases lay between the germline ends.

The chain recombines TRBV11-2 with TRBJ2-3, with D possibly being TRBD2 (7 bases). Germline CDR1 reads SGHAT; CDR2 reads FQNNGV. V lost 4 bases and J lost 5, with 25 bases in between. The CDR3 runs to 18 residues. CDR3 region: CASSSAIPTGRGEDTQYF. In nucleotides, the CDR3 is TGTGCCAGCAGCTCCGCCATCCCGACAGGTCGGGGGGAAGATACGCAGTATTTT. The whole variable domain, filled in from reference TRBV11-2 and TRBJ2-3, reads EAGVAQSPRYKIIEKRQSVAFWCNPISGHATLYWYQQILGQGPKLLIQFQNNGVVDDSQLPKDRFSAERLKGVDSTLKIQPAKLEDSAVYLCASSSAIPTGRGEDTQYFGPGTRLTVL.

The chain has TRBV19 and TRBJ2-3; 7 bases line up with TRBD1. The CDR3 totals 20 residues. The germline V gene has CDR1 LNHDA and CDR2 SQIVND (reference sequence). The V segment lost 3 bases and the J segment 0 bases; nucleotides outside the gene matches: 18. CDR3 nucleotides: TGTGCCAGTAGTATTAGAGGGCCCAGACAGGGCTCCACTAGCACAGATACGCAGTATTTT. Translating it yields CASSIRGPRQGSTSTDTQYF.

V is TRBV3-1 (or the pseudogene TRBV3-2) and J is TRBJ2-1; 7 positions agree with TRBD2. Trimming cost V 4 bases and J 0 bases; bases outside gene matches: 9. CDR1 and CDR2 (germline): LGHDT, YNNKEL (reference sequence). The CDR3 is made up of 17 amino acids. The CDR3 region is CASSRKGGKVSYNEQFF. The CDR3 DNA sequence: TGTGCCAGCAGCCGAAAGGGAGGGAAAGTCTCCTACAATGAGCAGTTCTTC.

This clone occurred once. This chain connects TRBV11-2 to TRBJ2-7; D not resolved. The CDR3 covers 12 residues. Germline values: CDR1 SGHAT, CDR2 FQNNGV. V lost 3 bases to trimming and J lost 2 bases, with 5 bases between them. The DNA for the CDR3 is TGTGCCAGCAGCTTCGTCCCCTACGAGCAGTACTTC. It is translated as CASSFVPYEQYF. Supplemented by reference TRBV11-2 and TRBJ2-7, the full variable domain reads EAGVAQSPRYKIIEKRQSVAFWCNPISGHATLYWYQQILGQGPKLLIQFQNNGVVDDSQLPKDRFSAERLKGVDSTLKIQPAKLEDSAVYLCASSFVPYEQYFGPGTRLTVT.

The V gene is TRBV30, the J gene TRBJ2-5; 7 nucleotides line up with TRBD1. The CDR3 is 16 residues long. Germline V gives CDR1 GTSNPN, CDR2 SVGIG (reference sequence). V shed 2 bases and J 5 bases; nucleotides not matched to a gene: 14. The CDR3 DNA sequence: TGTGCCTGGAGTCGAGACAGGGTTGGGGTTAAGGAGACCCAGTACTTC. This translates into CAWSRDRVGVKETQYF.

In this sample, this clone turned up a few times. The chain links TRBV6-1 to TRBJ1-6; tentative D call: TRBD1 (6 bases). The CDR3 extends over 13 amino acids. Per the germline V gene, CDR1 is MNHNS and CDR2 is SASEGT. V was pared by 8 bases and J by 6 bases, with 11 bases between. The DNA of the CDR3 is TGTGCCAGCCGTGGGACAACTAATTCACCCCTCCACTTT. Translated, it gives CASRGTTNSPLHF.

The chain has TRBV29-1 and TRBJ1-5; TRBD1 matches at 8 bases. V shed 4 bases and J 5 bases; nucleotides not matched to a gene: 4. This CDR3 has 13 amino acids. Germline CDR1 SQVTM, CDR2 ANQGSEA. The CDR3, as DNA: TGCAGCGTTGGACAGGGGAGGGATCAGCCCCAGCATTTT. Protein: CSVGQGRDQPQHF. Supplemented by reference TRBV29-1 and TRBJ1-5, the full variable domain reads SAVISQKPSRDICQRGTSLTIQCQVDSQVTMMFWYRQQPGQSLTLIATANQGSEATYESGFVIDKFPISRPNLTFSTLTVSNMSPEDSSIYLCSVGQGRDQPQHFGDGTRLSIL.

V gene TRBV5-8 combines with J gene TRBJ1-1, with a weak D call TRBD1 (5 bases). The V and J ends lost 2 bases and 1 base respectively, with 18 bases between them. The CDR3 sequence is 17 residues long. The germline V gene encodes CDR1 SGHTS and CDR2 YDEGEE. The CDR3 DNA reads TGTGCCAGCAGCTTTCGACAAGGGGAGGCGTGGAACACTGAAGCTTTCTTT. Translation: CASSFRQGEAWNTEAFF.

V and J are TRBV28 and TRBJ1-2; TRBD1 aligns across 9 bases. CDR3 length: 14 amino acids. CDR1 is MDHEN and CDR2 is SYDVKM in the germline V gene. V lost 4 bases and J lost 8; bases outside the gene matches: 8. In nucleotides, the CDR3 is TGTGCCAGCAGTTCCTTACAGGGGGCGCAAGGCTACACCTTC. This codes for CASSSLQGAQGYTF.

The chain employs TRBV7-3 and TRBJ2-1, with 13 positions matching TRBD2. V was pared by 5 bases and J by 8 bases, with 9 bases of the junction left unmatched. CDR1 is SGHTA and CDR2 is FQGTGA in the germline V gene. The CDR3 consists of 16 residues. CDR3 sequence reads: CASSQRGLAGVDEQFF. CDR3 nucleotide sequence: TGTGCCAGCAGCCAACGTGGACTAGCGGGAGTCGATGAGCAGTTCTTC.